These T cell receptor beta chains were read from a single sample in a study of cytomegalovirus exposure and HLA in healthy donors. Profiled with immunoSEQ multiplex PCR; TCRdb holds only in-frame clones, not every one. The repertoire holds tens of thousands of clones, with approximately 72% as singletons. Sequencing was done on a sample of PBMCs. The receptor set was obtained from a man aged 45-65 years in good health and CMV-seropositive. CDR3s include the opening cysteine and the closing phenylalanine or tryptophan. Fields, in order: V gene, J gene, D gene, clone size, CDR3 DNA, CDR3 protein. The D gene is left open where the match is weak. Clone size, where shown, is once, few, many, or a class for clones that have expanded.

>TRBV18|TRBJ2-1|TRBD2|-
TGTGCCAGCTCACCCACGTTCAGCGGGAGTTGGTACAATGAGCAGTTCTTC
CASSPTFSGSWYNEQFF
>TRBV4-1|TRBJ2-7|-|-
TGCGCCAGCAGCCAAGAGCTGGAGCTCTACGAGCAGTACTTC
CASSQELELYEQYF
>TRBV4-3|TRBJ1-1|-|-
TGCGCCAGCAGCCAAGCCTCCAGGAACACTGAAGCTTTCTTT
CASSQASRNTEAFF
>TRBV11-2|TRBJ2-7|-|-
TGTGCCAGCAGCTCGGAATGGGGGCCCTCGTACGAGCAGTACTTC
CASSSEWGPSYEQYF
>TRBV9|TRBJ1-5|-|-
TGTGCCAGCAGCGTAGGCTATAGCAATCAGCCCCAGCATTTT
CASSVGYSNQPQHF
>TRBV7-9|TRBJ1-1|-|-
TGTGCCAGCCGCATCATCTCTAGGGGAACTGAAGCTTTCTTT
CASRIISRGTEAFF
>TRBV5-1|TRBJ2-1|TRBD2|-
TGCGCCAGCGGACCGGGACTAGCGGGAGACCTTTACAATGAGCAGTTCTTC
CASGPGLAGDLYNEQFF
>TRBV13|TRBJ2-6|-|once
TGTGCCAGCAGCTTACGGGTGGCGGCTAGGGGGGGGGCCAACGTCCTGACTTTC
CASSLRVAARGGANVLTF
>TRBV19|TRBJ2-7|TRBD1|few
TGTGCCAGTAGTTCGGGGCAGGGGGCTCGAGAGCAGTACTTC
CASSSGQGAREQYF
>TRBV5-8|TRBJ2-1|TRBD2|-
TGTGCCAGCAGCTCGACTAGCGGGAGGCCAGGCTTTGCCAATGAGCAGTTCTTC
CASSSTSGRPGFANEQFF
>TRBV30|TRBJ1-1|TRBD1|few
TGTGCATGGGACAGGGGCAACACTGAAGATTTCTTT
CAWDRGNTEDFF
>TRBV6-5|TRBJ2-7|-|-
TGTGCCAGCAGCCTTGACCGGGTTAGGTACGAGCAGTACTTC
CASSLDRVRYEQYF
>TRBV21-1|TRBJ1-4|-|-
TGTGCCAGCAGCAGCCCCCCAGGTCTGGATGAAAAACTGTTTTTT
CASSSPPGLDEKLFF
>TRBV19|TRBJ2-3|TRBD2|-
TGTGCCAGTAGTCTATTGGGGACTAGCGGCACAGATACGCAGTATTTT
CASSLLGTSGTDTQYF
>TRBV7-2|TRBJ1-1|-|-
TGTGCCAGCAGCTACGACAGTGTCCGAGGAGCTTTCTTT
CASSYDSVRGAFF
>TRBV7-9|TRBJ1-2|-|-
TGTGCCAGCAGCTTAGTAGGAGCCTATGGCTACACCTTC
CASSLVGAYGYTF
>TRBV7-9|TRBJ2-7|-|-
TGTTCCAGCAGCTTAGCTTCAGACGAGCAGTACTTC
CSSSLASDEQYF
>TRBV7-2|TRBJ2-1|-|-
TGTGCCAGCAGCTTAGCGGCCAGGGCCGGGACAGAGCAGTTCTTC
CASSLAARAGTEQFF
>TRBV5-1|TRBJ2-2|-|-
TGCGCCAGCAGCCTGGGAGTCACCGGGGAGCTGTTTTTT
CASSLGVTGELFF
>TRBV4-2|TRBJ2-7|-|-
TGTGCCAGCAGCCAAGCCCGGGGGACCCCGGACGAGCAGTACTTC
CASSQARGTPDEQYF
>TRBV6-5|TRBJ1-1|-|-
TGTGCCAGCGGAGAGAGGAACACTGAAGCTTTCTTT
CASGERNTEAFF
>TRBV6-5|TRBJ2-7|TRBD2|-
TGTGCCAGCAGTTACTCAGCGGGAGTTGAGCAGTACTTC
CASSYSAGVEQYF
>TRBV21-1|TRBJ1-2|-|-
TGTGCCAGCAGCATCCCGACAGGGTCTAACTATGGCTACACCTTC
CASSIPTGSNYGYTF
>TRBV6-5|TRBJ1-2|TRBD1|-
TGTGCCAGCAGACTCGGACAGGGAGGCTATGGCTACACCTTC
CASRLGQGGYGYTF